The T cell receptor (beta chain) described here comes from a study of blood T cell repertoires in COVID-19. The overall study: Specimens from acute and convalescent COVID-19 originated in the United States, Italy and Spain.

Study processing details: Nucleated cell number was recorded as an estimate derived from reference gene primer amplification. Only in-frame clones appear in the TCRdb table, and some are missing; sequencing was by immunoSEQ multiplex PCR. V and J calls and clone size are as listed in that table; D and trimming were resolved from the DNA. Of tens of thousands of clones listed, 83% are singletons. CDR3 size: 14 residues. The germline V gene encodes CDR1 MDHEN and CDR2 SYDVKM. V lost 6 bases and J 3 bases, leaving 14 bases between the germline ends. The sequenced sample consisted of peripheral blood. The chain employs TRBV28 and TRBJ1-2, with D maybe TRBD1 (5 bases). The TCR originated in a man in his fifties or sixties with acute or convalescent COVID-19. CDR3 protein: CASSRRQIHYGYTF. The CDR3 DNA follows: TGTGCCAGCAGCCGTAGACAGATTCACTATGGCTACACCTTC.